This T cell receptor beta chain was obtained from a study of Graves' ophthalmopathy and Graves' hyperthyroidism. Study-wide background: Calling hyperthyroidism stable required that no ophthalmopathy show up within 18 months of follow-up.

Amplified TCR beta CDR3 regions were obtained using RNA transcripts as template. HTBI primers were used in a first-round RT-PCR, which preceded a second-round multiplex PCR. TCRdb re-analysed the multiplex PCR reads in MiXCR, keeping a single row per CDR3 protein. Of around 1,000,000 distinct CDR3 sequences detected, 36% appear once; the ten largest clones hold 11%. Germline CDR1 and CDR2: SGHAT and FQDESV (reference sequence). Between the trimmed V and J ends, which lost 6 bases and 10 bases, there was a span of 13 bases. CDR3 length equals 13 residues. Sequencing was performed on peripheral blood or thyroid tissue (not recorded which). This sequence was found in an adult man with Graves' hyperthyroidism. The chain is built from TRBV11-1 and TRBJ1-6; the D gene is possibly TRBD1 (5 bases). The CDR3 spells CASRKGEGSPLHF. As DNA, the CDR3 is TGTGCCAGCAGGAAAGGGGAAGGCTCACCCCTCCACTTT.